The clone carrying this TCR beta chain appeared many times. Researchers took RNA transcripts and amplified the TCR beta CDR3 regions from them. TCR CDR3 regions were first amplified by RT-PCR with HTBI primers. TCRdb re-derived calls from the multiplex PCR reads in MiXCR, one entry per CDR3 protein. In the table there are fewer than 550,000 distinct CDR3 sequences, around 14% of which are singletons. Each diagnosis drew on symptoms, thyroxine, TRAb, thyroid ultrasound and orbital computed tomography findings. The source of the sample is a study of T cells in Graves' hyperthyroidism and ophthalmopathy. The CDR3 runs to 13 residues. Deletions cut 0 bases from V and 3 bases from J, with 9 bases between. CDR1 and CDR2 from the germline V gene are DFQATT and SNEGSKA (reference sequence).

The sequence was collected from a woman younger than 35 with Graves' hyperthyroidism. This chain connects TRBV20-1 to TRBJ2-7; unclear D gene. The sequenced sample was blood. The CDR3 sequence: CSARDFSDYEQYF. The DNA of the CDR3 is TGCAGTGCTAGAGATTTTTCCGACTACGAGCAGTACTTC.